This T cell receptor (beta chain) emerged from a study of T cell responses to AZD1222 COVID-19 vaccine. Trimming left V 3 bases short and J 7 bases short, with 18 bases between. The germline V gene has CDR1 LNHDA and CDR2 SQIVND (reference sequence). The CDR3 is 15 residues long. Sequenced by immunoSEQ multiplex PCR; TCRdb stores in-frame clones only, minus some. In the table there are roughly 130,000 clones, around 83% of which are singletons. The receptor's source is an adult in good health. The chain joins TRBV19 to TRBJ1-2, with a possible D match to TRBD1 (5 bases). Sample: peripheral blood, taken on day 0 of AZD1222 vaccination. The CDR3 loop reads CASSITAGQGAGYTF. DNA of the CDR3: TGTGCCAGTAGTATCACCGCGGGCCAGGGAGCTGGCTACACCTTC.